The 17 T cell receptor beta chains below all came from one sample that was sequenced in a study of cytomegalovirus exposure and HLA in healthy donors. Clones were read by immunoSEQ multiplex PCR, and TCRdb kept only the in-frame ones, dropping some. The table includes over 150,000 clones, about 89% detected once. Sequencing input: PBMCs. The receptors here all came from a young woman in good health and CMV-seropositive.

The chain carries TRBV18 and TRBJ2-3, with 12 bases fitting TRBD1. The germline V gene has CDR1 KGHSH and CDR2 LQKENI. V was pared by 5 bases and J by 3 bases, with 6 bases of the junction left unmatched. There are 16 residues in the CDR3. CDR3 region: CASSSPGQGATDTQYF. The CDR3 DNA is TGTGCCAGCTCATCCCCGGGACAGGGGGCAACAGATACGCAGTATTTT.

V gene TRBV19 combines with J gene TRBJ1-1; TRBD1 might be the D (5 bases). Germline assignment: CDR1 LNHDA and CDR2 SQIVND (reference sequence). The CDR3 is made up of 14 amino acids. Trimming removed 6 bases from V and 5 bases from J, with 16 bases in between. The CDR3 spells CASRGPDRLTEAFF. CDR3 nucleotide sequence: TGTGCCAGTAGGGGGCCAGACAGACTTACTGAAGCTTTCTTT.

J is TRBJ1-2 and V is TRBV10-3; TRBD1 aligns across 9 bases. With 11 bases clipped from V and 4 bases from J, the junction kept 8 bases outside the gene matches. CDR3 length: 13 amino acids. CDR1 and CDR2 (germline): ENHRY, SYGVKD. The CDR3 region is CAVGTGTGYGYTF. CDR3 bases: TGTGCCGTCGGGACAGGGACCGGCTATGGCTACACCTTC.

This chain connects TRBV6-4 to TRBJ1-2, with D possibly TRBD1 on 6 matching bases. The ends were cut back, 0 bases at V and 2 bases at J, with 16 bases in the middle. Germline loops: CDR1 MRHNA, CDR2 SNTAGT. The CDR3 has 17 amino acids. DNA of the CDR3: TGTGCCAGCAGTGACTCTTTTAGGTTCGGGACAAACTATGGCTACACCTTC. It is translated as CASSDSFRFGTNYGYTF.

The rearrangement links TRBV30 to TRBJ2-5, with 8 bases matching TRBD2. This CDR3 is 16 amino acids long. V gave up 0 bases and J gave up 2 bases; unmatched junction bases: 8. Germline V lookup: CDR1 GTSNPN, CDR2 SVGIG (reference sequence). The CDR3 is CAWSVLGGGPQETQYF. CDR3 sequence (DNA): TGTGCCTGGAGTGTACTTGGCGGGGGGCCTCAAGAGACCCAGTACTTC.

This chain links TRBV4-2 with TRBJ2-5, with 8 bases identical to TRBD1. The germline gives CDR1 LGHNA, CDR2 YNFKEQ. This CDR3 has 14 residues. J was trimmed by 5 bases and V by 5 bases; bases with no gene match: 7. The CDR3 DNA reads TGTGCCAGCAGCAGACAGGGGATCCAGGAGACCCAGTACTTC. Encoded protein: CASSRQGIQETQYF.

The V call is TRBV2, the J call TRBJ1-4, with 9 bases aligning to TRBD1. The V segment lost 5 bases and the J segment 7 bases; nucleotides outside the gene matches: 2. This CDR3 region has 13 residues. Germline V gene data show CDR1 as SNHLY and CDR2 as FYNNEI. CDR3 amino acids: CASSTGGGEKLFF. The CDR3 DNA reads TGTGCCAGCAGTACAGGGGGCGGTGAAAAACTGTTTTTT.

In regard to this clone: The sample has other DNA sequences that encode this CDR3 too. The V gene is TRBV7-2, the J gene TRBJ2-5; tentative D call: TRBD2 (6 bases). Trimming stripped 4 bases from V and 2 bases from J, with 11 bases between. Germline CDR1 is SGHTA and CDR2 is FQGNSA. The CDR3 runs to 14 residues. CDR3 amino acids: CASSSTGGQETQYF. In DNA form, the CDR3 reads TGTGCCAGCAGCTCAACCGGGGGTCAAGAGACCCAGTACTTC. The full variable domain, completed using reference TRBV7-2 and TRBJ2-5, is GAGVSQSPSNKVTEKGKDVELRCDPISGHTALYWYRQSLGQGLEFLIYFQGNSAPDKSGLPSDRFSAERTGGSVSTLTIQRTQQEDSAVYLCASSSTGGQETQYFGPGTRLLVL.

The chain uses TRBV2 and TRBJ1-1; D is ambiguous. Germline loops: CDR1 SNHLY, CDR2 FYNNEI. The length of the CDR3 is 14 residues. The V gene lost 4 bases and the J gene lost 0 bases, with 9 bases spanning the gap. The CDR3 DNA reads TGTGCCAGCAGTGTTGAACAAGTGAACACTGAAGCTTTCTTT. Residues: CASSVEQVNTEAFF.

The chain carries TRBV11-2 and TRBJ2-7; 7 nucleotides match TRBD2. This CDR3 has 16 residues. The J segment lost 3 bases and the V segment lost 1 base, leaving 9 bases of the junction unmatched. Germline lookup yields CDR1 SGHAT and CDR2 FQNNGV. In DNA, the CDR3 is TGTGCCAGCAGCTTAGGAAGGGCGGGGGTGAGCTACGAGCAGTACTTC. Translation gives CASSLGRAGVSYEQYF.

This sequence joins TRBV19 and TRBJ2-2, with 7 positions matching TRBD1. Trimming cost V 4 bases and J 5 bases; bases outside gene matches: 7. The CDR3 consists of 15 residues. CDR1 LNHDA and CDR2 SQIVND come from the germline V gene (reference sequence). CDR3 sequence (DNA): TGTGCCAGTAGTACCACAGGGGCCGGGACCGGGGAGCTGTTTTTT. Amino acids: CASSTTGAGTGELFF.

For the CDR3, the DNA is TGTGCCAGCTCACCTAAAGCTGCCCTCACCGGGGAGCTGTTTTTT. Residues: CASSPKAALTGELFF. The chain joins TRBV18 to TRBJ2-2, with D uncertain. V gave up 3 bases and J gave up 4 bases, with 12 bases separating them. The CDR3 extends over 15 amino acids. The V gene's germline CDR1 is KGHSH and CDR2 LQKENI.

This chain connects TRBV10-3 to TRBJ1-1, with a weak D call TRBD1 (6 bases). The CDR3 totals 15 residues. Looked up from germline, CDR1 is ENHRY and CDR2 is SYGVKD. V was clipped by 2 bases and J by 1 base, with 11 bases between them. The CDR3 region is CAISELIQGNTEAFF. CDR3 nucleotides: TGTGCCATCAGTGAGCTTATACAGGGGAACACTGAAGCTTTCTTT.

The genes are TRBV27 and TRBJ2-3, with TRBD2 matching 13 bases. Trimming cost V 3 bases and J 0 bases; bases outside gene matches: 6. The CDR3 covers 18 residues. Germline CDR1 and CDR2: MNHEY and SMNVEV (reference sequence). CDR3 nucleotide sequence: TGTGCCAGCAGTTTCAGACTAGCGGGAGGATCTAGCACAGATACGCAGTATTTT. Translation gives CASSFRLAGGSSTDTQYF.

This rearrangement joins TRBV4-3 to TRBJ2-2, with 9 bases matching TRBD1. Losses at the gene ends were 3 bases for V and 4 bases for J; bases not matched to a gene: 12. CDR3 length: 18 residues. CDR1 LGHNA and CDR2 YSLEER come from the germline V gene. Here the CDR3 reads CASSHNIPGQGGTGELFF. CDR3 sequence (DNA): TGCGCCAGCAGCCACAATATCCCGGGACAGGGAGGCACCGGGGAGCTGTTTTTT.

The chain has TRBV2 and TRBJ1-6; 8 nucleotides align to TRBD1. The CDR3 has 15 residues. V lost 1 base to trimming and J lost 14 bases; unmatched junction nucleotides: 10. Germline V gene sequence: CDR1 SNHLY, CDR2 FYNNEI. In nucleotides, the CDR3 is TGTGCCAGCAGTGAAGGCGGGACAGGTCGTGGGTCCCTCCACTTT. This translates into CASSEGGTGRGSLHF.

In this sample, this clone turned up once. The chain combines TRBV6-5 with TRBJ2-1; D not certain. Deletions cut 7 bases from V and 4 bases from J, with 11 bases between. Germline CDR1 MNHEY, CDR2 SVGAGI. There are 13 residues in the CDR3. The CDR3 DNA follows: TGTGCCAGCACCACCGACTGGTACAATGAGCAGTTCTTC. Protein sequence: CASTTDWYNEQFF.